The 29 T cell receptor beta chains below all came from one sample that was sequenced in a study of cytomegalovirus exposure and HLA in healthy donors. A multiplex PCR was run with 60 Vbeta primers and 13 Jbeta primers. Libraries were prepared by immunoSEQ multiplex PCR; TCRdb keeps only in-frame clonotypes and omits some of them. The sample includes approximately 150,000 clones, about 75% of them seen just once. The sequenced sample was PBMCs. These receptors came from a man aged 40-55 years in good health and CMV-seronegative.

In nucleotides, the CDR3 is TGTGCCAGCAGCCCGACGGACAGACTTGGAGAGCAGTACTTC. Translating gives CASSPTDRLGEQYF. This chain links TRBV13 with TRBJ2-7; D is possibly TRBD1 (6 bases). This CDR3 is 14 amino acids long. Trimming took off 5 bases at V and 7 bases at J, with 18 bases between the two ends. The germline CDR1 and CDR2 sequences are PRHDT and FYEKMQ (reference sequence).

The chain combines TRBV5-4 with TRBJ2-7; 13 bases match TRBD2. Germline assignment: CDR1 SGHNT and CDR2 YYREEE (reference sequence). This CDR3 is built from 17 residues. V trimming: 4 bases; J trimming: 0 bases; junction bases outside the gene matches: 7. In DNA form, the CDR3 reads TGTGCCAGCAGCCCGACTAGCGGGGGGATTCTCTCCTACGAGCAGTACTTC. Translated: CASSPTSGGILSYEQYF.

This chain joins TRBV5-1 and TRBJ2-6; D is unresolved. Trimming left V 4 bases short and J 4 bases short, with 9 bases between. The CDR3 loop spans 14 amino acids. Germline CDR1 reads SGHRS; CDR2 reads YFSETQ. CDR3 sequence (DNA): TGCGCCAGCAGCCCCCCCGGGGGGGCCAACGTCCTGACTTTC. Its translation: CASSPPGGANVLTF.

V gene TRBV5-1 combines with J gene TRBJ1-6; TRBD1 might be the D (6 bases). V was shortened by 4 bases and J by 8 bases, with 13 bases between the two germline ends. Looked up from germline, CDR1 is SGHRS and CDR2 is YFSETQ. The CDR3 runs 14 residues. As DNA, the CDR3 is TGCGCCAGCAGCCCACCCCGACAGGATTCACCCCTCCACTTT. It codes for CASSPPRQDSPLHF.

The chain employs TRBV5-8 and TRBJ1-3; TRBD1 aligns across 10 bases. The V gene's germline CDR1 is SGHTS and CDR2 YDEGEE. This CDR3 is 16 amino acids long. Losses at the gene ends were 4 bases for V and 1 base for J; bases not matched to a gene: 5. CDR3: CASSTGQGTSGNTIYF. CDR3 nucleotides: TGTGCCAGCAGCACGGGACAGGGGACGTCTGGAAACACCATATATTTT. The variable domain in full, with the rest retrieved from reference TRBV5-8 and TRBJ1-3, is EAGVTQSPTHLIKTRGQQATLRCSPISGHTSVYWYQQALGLGLQFLLWYDEGEERNRGNFPPRFSGRQFPNYSSELNVNALELEDSALYLCASSTGQGTSGNTIYFGEGSWLTVV.

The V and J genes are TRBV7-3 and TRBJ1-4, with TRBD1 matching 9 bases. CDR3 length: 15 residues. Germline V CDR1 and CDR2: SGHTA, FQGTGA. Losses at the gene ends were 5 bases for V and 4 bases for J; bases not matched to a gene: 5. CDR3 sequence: CASSAVTGGNEKLFF. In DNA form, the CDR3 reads TGTGCCAGCAGCGCAGTGACAGGGGGTAATGAAAAACTGTTTTTT.

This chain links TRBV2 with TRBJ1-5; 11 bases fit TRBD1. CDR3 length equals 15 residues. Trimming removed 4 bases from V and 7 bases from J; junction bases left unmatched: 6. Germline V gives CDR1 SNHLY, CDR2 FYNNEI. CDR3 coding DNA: TGTGCCAGCAGTGTTGCCGGGACAGGGGGACAGCCCCAGCATTTT. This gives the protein CASSVAGTGGQPQHF.

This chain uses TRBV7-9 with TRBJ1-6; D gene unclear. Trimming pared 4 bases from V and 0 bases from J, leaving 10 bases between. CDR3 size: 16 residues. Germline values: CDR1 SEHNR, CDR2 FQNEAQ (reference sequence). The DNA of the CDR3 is TGTGCCAGCAGCTCAACGCGGTCCTCCTATAATTCACCCCTCCACTTT. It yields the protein CASSSTRSSYNSPLHF.

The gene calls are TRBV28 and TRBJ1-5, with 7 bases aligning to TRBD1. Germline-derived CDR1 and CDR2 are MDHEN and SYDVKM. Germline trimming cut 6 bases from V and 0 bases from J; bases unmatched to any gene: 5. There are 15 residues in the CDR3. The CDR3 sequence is CASRSGQFSNQPQHF. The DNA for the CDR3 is TGTGCCAGCAGGTCGGGACAGTTTAGCAATCAGCCCCAGCATTTT.

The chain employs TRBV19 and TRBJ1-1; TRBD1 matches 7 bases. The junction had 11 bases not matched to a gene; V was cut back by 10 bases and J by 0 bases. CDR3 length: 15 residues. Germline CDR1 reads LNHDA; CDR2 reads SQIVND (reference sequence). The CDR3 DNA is TGTGCCACTAAGAGCCGGGACAGAATGAACACTGAAGCTTTCTTT. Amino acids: CATKSRDRMNTEAFF.

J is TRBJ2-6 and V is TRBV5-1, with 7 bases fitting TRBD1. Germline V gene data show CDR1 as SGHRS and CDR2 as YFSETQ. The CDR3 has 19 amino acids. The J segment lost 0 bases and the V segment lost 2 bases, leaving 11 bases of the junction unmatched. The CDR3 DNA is TGCGCCAGCAGCTTCCCCCCTGGACAGGCTATCTCTGGGGCCAACGTCCTGACTTTC. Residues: CASSFPPGQAISGANVLTF.

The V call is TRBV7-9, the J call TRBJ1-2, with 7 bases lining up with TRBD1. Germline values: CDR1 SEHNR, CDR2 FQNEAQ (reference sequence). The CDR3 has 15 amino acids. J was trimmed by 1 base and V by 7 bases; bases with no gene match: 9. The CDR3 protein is CASTPGQSFNYGYTF. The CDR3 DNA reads TGTGCCAGCACCCCGGGACAGAGCTTTAACTATGGCTACACCTTC.

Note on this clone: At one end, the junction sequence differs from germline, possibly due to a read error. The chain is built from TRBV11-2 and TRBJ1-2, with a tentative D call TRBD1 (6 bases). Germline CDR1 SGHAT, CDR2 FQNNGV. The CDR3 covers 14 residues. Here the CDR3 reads CASSVTGVNYGYIF. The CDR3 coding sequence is TGTGCCAGCAGCGTGACAGGCGTAAACTATGGCTACATCTTC.

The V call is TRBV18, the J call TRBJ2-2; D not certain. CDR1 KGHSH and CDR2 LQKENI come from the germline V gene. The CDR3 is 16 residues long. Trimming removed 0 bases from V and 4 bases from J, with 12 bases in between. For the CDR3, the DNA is TGTGCCAGCTCACCACCGGTGGCCCCTGGCACCGGGGAGCTGTTTTTT. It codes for CASSPPVAPGTGELFF.

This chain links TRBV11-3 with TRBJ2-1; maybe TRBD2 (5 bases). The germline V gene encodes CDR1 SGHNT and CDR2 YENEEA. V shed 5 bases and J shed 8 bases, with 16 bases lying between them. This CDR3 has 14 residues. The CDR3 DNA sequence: TGTGCCAGCAGCCGCCAACCAGCCGGGGATGAGCAGTTCTTC. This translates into CASSRQPAGDEQFF.

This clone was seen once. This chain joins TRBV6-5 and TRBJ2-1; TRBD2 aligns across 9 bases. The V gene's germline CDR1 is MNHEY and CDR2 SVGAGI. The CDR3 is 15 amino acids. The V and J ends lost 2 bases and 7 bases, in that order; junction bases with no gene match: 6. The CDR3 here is CASSYGRGGSNEQFF. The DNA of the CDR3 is TGTGCCAGCAGTTACGGGCGGGGGGGTAGTAATGAGCAGTTCTTC.

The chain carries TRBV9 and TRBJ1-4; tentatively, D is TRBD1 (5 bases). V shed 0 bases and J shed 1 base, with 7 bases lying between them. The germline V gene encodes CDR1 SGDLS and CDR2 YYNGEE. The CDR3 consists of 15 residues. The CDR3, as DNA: TGTGCCAGCAGCGTAGCGGGGGGAACTAATGAAAAACTGTTTTTT. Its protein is CASSVAGGTNEKLFF. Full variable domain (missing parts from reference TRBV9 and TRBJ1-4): DSGVTQTPKHLITATGQRVTLRCSPRSGDLSVYWYQQSLDQGLQFLIQYYNGEERAKGNILERFSAQQFPDLHSELNLSSLELGDSALYFCASSVAGGTNEKLFFGSGTQLSVL.

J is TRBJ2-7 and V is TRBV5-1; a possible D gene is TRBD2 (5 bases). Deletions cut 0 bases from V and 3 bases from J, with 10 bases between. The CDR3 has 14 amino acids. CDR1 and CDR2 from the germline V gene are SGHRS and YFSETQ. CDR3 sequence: CASSLAARVYEQYF. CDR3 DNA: TGCGCCAGCAGCTTGGCCGCGAGGGTCTACGAGCAGTACTTC.

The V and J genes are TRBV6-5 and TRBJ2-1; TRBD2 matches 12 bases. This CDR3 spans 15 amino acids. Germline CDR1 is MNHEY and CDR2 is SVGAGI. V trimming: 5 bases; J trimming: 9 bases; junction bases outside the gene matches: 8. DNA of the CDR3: TGTGCCAGCAGTAGAACTAGCGGGGGGCTGAGTGAGCAGTTCTTC. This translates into CASSRTSGGLSEQFF.

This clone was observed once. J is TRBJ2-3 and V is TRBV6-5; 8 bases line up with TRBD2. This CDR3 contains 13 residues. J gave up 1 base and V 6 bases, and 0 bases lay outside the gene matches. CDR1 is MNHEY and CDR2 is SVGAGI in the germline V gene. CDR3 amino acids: CASRLAGTDTQYF. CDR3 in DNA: TGTGCCAGCAGACTAGCGGGCACAGATACGCAGTATTTT.

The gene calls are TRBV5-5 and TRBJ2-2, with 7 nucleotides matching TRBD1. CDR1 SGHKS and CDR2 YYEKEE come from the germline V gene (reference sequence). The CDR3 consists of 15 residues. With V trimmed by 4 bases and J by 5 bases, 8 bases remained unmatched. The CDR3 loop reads CASSGWTGGTGELFF. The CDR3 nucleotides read TGTGCCAGCAGCGGGTGGACAGGTGGTACCGGGGAGCTGTTTTTT. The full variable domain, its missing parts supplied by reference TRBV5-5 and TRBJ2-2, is DAGVTQSPTHLIKTRGQQVTLRCSPISGHKSVSWYQQVLGQGPQFIFQYYEKEERGRGNFPDRFSARQFPNYSSELNVNALLLGDSALYLCASSGWTGGTGELFFGEGSRLTVL.

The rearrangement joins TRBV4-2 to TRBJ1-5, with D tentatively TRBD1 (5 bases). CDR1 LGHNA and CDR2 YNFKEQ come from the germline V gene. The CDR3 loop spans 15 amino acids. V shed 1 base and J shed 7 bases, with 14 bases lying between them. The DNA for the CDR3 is TGTGCCAGCAGCCAAGGTGGGCAGGGTGGGCAGCCCCAGCATTTT. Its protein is CASSQGGQGGQPQHF.

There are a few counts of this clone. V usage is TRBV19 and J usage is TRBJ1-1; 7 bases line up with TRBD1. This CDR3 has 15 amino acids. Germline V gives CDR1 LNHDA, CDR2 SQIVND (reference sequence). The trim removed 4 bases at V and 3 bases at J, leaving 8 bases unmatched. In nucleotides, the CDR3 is TGTGCCAGTAGTACCCCGGACAGGTGGGACACTGAAGCTTTCTTT. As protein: CASSTPDRWDTEAFF.

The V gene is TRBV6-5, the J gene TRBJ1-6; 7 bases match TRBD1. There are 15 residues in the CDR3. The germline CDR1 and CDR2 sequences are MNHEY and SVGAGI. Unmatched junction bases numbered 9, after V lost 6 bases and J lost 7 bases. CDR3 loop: CASSTGQAGNSPLHF. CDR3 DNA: TGTGCCAGCAGCACCGGACAGGCGGGAAATTCACCCCTCCACTTT.

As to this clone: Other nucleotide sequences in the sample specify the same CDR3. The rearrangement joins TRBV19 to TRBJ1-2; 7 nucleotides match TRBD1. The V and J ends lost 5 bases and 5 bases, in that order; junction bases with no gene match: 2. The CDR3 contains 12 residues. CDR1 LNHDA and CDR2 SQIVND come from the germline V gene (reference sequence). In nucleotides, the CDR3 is TGTGCCAGTAGTCGACAGGGATATGGCTACACCTTC. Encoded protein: CASSRQGYGYTF. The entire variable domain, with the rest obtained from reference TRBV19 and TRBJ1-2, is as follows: DGGITQSPKYLFRKEGQNVTLSCEQNLNHDAMYWYRQDPGQGLRLIYYSQIVNDFQKGDIAEGYSVSREKKESFPLTVTSAQKNPTAFYLCASSRQGYGYTFGSGTRLTVV.

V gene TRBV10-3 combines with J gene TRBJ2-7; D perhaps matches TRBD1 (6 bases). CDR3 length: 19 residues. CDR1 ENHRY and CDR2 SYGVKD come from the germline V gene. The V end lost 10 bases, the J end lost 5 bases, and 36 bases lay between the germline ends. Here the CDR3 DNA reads TGTGCCACCCATATGGGGGCTTTGGGGGCGAGGTCCGGGTTCGACGAGCAGTACTTC. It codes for CATHMGALGARSGFDEQYF.

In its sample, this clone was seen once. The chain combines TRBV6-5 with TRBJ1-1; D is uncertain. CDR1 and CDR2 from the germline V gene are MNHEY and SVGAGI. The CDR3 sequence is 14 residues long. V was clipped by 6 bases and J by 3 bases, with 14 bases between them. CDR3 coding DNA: TGTGCCAGCAGCAGGTCCATACAACACACTGAAGCTTTCTTT. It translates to CASSRSIQHTEAFF.

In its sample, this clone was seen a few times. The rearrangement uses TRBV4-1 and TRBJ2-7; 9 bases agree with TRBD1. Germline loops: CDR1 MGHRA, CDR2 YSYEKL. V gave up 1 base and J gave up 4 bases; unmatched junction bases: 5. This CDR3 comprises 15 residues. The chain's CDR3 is CASSQGAQGAYEQYF. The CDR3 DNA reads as TGCGCCAGCAGCCAAGGTGCACAGGGGGCTTACGAGCAGTACTTC.

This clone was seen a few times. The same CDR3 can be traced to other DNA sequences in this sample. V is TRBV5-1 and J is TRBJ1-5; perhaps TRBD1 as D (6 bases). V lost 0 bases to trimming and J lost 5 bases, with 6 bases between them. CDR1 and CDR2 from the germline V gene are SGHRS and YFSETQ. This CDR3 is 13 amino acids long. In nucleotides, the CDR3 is TGCGCCAGCAGCTTGGCAGGGGATCAGCCCCAGCATTTT. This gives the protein CASSLAGDQPQHF.